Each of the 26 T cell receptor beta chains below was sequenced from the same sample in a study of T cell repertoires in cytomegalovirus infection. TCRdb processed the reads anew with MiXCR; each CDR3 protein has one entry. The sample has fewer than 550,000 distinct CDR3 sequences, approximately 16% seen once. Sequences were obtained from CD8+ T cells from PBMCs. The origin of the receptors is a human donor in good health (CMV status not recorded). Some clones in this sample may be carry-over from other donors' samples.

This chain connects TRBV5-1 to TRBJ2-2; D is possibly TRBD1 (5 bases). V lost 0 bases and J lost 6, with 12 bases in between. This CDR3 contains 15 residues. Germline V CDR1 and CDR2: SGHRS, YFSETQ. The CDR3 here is CASSLGRVPPGELFF. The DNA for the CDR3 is TGCGCCAGCAGCTTGGGCAGGGTGCCCCCCGGGGAGCTGTTTTTT.

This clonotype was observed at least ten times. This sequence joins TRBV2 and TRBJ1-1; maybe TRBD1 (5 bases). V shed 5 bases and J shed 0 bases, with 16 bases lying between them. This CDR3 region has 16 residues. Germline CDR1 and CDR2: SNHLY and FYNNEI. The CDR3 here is CASSKGQGHVNTEAFF. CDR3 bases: TGTGCCAGCAGTAAAGGGCAAGGACACGTGAACACTGAAGCTTTCTTT. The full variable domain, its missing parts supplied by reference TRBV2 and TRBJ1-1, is EPEVTQTPSHQVTQMGQEVILRCVPISNHLYFYWYRQILGQKVEFLVSFYNNEISEKSEIFDDQFSVERPDGSNFTLKIRSTKLEDSAMYFCASSKGQGHVNTEAFFGQGTRLTVV.

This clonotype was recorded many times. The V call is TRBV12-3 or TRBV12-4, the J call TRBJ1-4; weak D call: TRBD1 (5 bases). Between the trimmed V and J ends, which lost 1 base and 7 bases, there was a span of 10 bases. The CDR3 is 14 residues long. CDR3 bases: TGTGCCAGCAGTTTAGTCTTTGGGGCTGAAAAACTGTTTTTT. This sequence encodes CASSLVFGAEKLFF.

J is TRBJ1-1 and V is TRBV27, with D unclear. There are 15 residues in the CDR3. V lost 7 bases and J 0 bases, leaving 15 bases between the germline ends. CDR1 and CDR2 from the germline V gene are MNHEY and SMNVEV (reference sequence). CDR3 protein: CASTPGGSVNTEAFF. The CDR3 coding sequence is TGTGCCAGCACCCCTGGAGGCTCGGTGAACACTGAAGCTTTCTTT.

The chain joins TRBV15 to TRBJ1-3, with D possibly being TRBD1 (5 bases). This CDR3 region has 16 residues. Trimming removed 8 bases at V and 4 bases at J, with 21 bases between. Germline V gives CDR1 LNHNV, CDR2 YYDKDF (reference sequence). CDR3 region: CATQDIATPGGNTIYF. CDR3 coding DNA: TGTGCCACCCAGGACATTGCTACCCCGGGGGGAAACACCATATATTTT. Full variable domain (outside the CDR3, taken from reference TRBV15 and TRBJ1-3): DAMVIQNPRYQVTQFGKPVTLSCSQTLNHNVMYWYQQKSSQAPKLLFHYYDKDFNNEADTPDNFQSRRPNTSFCFLDIRSPGLGDTAMYLCATQDIATPGGNTIYFGEGSWLTVV.

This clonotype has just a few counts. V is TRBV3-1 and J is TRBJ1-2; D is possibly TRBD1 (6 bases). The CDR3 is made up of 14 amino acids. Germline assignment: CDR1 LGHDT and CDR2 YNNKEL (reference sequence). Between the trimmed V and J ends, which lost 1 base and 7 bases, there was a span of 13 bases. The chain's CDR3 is CASSQGTDRPGYTF. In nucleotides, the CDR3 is TGTGCCAGCAGCCAAGGAACAGACAGGCCTGGCTACACCTTC.

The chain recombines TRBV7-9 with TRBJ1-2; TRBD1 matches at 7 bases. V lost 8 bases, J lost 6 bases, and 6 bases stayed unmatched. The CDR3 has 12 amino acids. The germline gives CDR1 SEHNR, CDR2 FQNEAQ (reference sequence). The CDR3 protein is CASVQGGDGYTF. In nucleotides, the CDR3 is TGTGCCAGCGTTCAGGGGGGAGATGGCTACACCTTC. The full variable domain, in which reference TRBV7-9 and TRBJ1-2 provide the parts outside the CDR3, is DTGVSQNPRHKITKRGQNVTFRCDPISEHNRLYWYRQTLGQGPEFLTYFQNEAQLEKSRLLSDRFSAERPKGSFSTLEIQRTEQGDSAMYLCASVQGGDGYTFGSGTRLTVV.

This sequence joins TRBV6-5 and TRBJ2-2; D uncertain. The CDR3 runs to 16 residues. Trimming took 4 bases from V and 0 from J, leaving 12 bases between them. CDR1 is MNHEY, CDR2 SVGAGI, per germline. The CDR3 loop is CASSSLTSSNTGELFF. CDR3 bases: TGTGCCAGCAGTTCCTTGACAAGCTCGAACACCGGGGAGCTGTTTTTT.

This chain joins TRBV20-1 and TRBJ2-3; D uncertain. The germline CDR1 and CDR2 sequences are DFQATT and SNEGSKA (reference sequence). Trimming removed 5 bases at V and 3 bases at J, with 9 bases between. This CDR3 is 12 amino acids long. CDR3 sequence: CSAPLGTDTQYF. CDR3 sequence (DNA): TGCAGTGCTCCCCTAGGGACAGATACGCAGTATTTT.

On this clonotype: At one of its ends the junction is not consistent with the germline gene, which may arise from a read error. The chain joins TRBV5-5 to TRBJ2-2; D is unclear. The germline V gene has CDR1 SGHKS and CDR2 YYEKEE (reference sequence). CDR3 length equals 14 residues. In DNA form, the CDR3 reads TGTGCCAGCAGCTTGTTAGGAAACACCCGGGAGCTGTTTTTT. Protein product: CASSLLGNTRELFF.

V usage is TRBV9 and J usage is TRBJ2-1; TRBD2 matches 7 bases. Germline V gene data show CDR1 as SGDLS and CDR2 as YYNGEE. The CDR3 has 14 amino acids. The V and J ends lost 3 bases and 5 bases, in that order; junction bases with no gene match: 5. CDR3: CASSGGGIHNEQFF. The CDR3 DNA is TGTGCCAGCAGCGGGGGGGGGATCCACAATGAGCAGTTCTTC.

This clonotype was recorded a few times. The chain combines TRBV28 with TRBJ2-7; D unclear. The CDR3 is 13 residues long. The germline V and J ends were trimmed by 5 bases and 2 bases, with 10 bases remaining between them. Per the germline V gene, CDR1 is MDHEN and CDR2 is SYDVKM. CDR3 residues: CASSGRFPYEQYF. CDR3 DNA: TGTGCCAGCAGTGGTCGGTTCCCCTACGAGCAGTACTTC.

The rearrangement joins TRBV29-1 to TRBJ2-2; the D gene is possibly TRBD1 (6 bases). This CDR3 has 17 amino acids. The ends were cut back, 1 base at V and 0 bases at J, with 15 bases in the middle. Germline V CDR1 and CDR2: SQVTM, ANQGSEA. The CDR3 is CSVEVWTDQTNTGELFF. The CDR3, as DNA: TGCAGCGTTGAAGTTTGGACAGACCAAACGAACACCGGGGAGCTGTTTTTT.

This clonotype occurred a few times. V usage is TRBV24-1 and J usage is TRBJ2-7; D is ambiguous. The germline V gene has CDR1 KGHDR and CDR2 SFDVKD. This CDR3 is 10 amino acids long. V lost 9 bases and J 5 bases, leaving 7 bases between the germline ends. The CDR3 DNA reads TGTGCCACCCCATCCCACGAGCAGTACTTC. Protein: CATPSHEQYF.

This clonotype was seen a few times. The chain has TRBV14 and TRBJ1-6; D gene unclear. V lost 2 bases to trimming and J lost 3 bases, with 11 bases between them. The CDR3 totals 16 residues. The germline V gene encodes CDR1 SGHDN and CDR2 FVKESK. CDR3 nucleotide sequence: TGTGCCAGCAGCCAATGGTCCCCGGGCTATAATTCACCCCTCCACTTT. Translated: CASSQWSPGYNSPLHF. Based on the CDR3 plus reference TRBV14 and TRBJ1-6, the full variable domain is EAGVTQFPSHSVIEKGQTVTLRCDPISGHDNLYWYRRVMGKEIKFLLHFVKESKQDESGMPNNRFLAERTGGTYSTLKVQPAELEDSGVYFCASSQWSPGYNSPLHFGNGTRLTVT.

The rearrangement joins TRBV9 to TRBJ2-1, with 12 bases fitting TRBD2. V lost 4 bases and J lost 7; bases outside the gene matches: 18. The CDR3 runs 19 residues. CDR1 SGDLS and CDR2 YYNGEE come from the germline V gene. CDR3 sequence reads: CASSSRTSGNVIRGNEQFF. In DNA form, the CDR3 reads TGTGCCAGCAGCTCCCGGACTAGCGGGAATGTGATCAGGGGAAATGAGCAGTTCTTC.

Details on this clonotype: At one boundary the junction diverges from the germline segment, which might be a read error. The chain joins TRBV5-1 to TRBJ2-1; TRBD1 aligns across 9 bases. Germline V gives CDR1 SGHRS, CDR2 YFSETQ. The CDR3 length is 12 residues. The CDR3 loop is CASSLEGTGLLF. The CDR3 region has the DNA TGCGCCAGCAGCTTGGAGGGGACAGGGTTACTCTTC.

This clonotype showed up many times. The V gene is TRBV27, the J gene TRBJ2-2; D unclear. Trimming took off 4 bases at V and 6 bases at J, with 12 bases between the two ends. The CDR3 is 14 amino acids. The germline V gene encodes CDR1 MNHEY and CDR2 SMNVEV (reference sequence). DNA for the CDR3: TGTGCCAGCAGTTCTAAGCTAGGCCCCGGGGAGCTGTTTTTT. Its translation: CASSSKLGPGELFF.

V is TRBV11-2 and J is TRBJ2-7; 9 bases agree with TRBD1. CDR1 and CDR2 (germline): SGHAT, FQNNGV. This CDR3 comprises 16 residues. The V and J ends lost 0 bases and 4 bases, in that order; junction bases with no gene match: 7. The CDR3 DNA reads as TGTGCCAGCAGCTTAGAAACAGGGGGCGGATATTACGAGCAGTACTTC. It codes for CASSLETGGGYYEQYF.

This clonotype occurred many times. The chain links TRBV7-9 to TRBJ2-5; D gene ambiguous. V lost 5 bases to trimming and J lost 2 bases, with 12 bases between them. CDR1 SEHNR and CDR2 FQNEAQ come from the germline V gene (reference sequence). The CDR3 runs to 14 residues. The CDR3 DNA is TGTGCCAGCAGCCCCGGTGTGAGACAAGAGACCCAGTACTTC. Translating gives CASSPGVRQETQYF. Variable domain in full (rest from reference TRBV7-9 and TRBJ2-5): DTGVSQNPRHKITKRGQNVTFRCDPISEHNRLYWYRQTLGQGPEFLTYFQNEAQLEKSRLLSDRFSAERPKGSFSTLEIQRTEQGDSAMYLCASSPGVRQETQYFGPGTRLLVL.

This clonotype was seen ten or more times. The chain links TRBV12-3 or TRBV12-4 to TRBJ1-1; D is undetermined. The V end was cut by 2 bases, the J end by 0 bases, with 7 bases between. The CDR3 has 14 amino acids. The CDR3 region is CASSLWAMNTEAFF. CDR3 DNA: TGTGCCAGCAGTTTATGGGCCATGAACACTGAAGCTTTCTTT.

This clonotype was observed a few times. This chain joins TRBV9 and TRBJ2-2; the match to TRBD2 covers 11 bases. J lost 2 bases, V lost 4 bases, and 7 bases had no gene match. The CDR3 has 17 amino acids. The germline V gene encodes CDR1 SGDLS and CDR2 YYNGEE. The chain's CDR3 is CASSLSGRAANTGELFF. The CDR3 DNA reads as TGTGCCAGCAGCCTTAGCGGGAGGGCCGCAAACACCGGGGAGCTGTTTTTT.

The CDR3 region has the DNA TGTGCCAGCACCCTGCCCGGCGGGGGGGCCCCCAATGAGCAGTTCTTC. Its protein is CASTLPGGGAPNEQFF. The chain has TRBV7-9 and TRBJ2-1; TRBD2 agrees at 9 bases. The CDR3 has 16 amino acids. From germline, CDR1 is SEHNR and CDR2 FQNEAQ (reference sequence). The V segment lost 7 bases and the J segment 6 bases; nucleotides outside the gene matches: 13.

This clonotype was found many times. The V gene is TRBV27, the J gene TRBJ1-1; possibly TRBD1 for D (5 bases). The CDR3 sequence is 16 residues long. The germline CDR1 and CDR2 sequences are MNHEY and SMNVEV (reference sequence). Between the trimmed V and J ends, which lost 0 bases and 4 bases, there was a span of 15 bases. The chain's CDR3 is CASSLSEGSGVTEAFF. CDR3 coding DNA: TGTGCCAGCAGTTTATCGGAGGGGAGCGGTGTCACTGAAGCTTTCTTT.

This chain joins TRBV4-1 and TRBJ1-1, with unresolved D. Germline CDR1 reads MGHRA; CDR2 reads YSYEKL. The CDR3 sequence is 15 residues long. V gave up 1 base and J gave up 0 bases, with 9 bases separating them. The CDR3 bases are TGCGCCAGCAGCCAAGTCGGCCAAATGAACACTGAAGCTTTCTTT. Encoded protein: CASSQVGQMNTEAFF.

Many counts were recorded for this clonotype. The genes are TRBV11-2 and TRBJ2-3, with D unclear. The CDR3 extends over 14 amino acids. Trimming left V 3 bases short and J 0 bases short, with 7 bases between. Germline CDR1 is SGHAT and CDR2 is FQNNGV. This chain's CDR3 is CASSFRPSTDTQYF. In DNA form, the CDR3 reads TGTGCCAGCAGCTTTAGACCTAGCACAGATACGCAGTATTTT.